This TCR beta chain originates from a study of blood T cell repertoires in COVID-19. The wider study: Sites in the United States, Italy and Spain provided acute and convalescent COVID-19 samples. T cells, B-cell-depleted T cells, or PBMCs supplied cDNA or gDNA.

Germline V gene lookup returns CDR1 SGHNT and CDR2 YYREEE (reference sequence). V was shortened by 1 base and J by 9 bases, with 11 bases between the two germline ends. The CDR3 has 14 amino acids. Authors' methods: Amplification with reference gene primers provided the estimates of nucleated cell counts. Repertoires were generated with immunoSEQ multiplex PCR, while TCRdb's copy carries only in-frame clones and drops some. The DNA was the basis for D and trimming; V, J and clone size are from that table. The repertoire has 90,000 to 150,000 clones, approximately 80% of them found once; the top ten carry over 7%.

The sequence came from a human donor in a cohort sampled during active COVID-19. The gene calls are TRBV5-4 and TRBJ1-6; perhaps TRBD1 as D (5 bases). The sequencing sample was made of peripheral blood. The CDR3 here is CASSLSAGSSPLHF. For the CDR3, the DNA is TGTGCCAGCAGCTTGTCGGCAGGGTCTTCACCCCTCCACTTT.